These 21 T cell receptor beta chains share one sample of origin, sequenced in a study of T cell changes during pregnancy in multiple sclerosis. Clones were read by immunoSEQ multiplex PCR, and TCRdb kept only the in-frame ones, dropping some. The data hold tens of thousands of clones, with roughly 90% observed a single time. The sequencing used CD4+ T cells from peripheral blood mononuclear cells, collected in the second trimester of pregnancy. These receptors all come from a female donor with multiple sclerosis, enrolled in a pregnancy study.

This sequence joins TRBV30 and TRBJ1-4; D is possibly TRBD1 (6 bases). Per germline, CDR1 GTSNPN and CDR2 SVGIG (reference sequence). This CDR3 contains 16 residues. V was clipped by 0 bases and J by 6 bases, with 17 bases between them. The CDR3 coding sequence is TGTGCCTGGAGTGTAGCGGGGGGCCGGGGGGATGAAAAACTGTTTTTT. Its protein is CAWSVAGGRGDEKLFF. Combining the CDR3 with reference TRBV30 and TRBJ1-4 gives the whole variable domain SQTIHQWPATLVQPVGSPLSLECTVEGTSNPNLYWYRQAAGRGLQLLFYSVGIGQISSEVPQNLSASRPQDRQFILSSKKLLLSDSGFYLCAWSVAGGRGDEKLFFGSGTQLSVL.

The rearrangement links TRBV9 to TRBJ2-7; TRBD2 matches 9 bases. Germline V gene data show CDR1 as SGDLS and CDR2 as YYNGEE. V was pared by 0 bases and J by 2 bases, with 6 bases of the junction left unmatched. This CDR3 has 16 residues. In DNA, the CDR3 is TGTGCCAGCAGCGTAGGGGCTAGCGGGACCCCCTACGAGCAGTACTTC. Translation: CASSVGASGTPYEQYF.

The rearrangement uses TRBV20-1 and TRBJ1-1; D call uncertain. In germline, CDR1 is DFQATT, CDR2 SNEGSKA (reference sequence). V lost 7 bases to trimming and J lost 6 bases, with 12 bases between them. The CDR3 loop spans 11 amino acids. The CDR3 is CSVRGEAEAFF. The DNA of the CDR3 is TGCAGTGTGAGAGGAGAAGCTGAAGCTTTCTTT.

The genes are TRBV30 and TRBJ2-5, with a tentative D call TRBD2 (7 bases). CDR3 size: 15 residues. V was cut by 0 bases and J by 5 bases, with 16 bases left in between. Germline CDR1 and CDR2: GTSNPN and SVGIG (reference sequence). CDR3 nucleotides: TGTGCCTGGAGTGTAGTTGGGCGGGGGCGCGAGACCCAGTACTTC. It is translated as CAWSVVGRGRETQYF.

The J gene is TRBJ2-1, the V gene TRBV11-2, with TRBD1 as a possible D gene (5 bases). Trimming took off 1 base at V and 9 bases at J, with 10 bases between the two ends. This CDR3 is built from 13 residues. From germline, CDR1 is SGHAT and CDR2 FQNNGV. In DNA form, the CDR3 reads TGTGCCAGCAGCTTAGTTCCGACAGTTGAGCAGTTCTTC. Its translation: CASSLVPTVEQFF.

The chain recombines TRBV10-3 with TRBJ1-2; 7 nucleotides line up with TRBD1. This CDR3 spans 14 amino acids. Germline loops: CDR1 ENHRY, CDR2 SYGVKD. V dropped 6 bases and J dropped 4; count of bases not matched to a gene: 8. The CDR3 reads CAISLGQESYGYTF. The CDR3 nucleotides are TGTGCCATCAGCCTTGGACAGGAGAGCTATGGCTACACCTTC.

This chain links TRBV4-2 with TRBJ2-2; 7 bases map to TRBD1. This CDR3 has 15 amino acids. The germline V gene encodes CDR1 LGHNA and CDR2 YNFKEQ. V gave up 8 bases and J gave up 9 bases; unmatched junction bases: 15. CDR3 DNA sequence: TGTGCCAGCCACCTAAGGGACAGCGGTTCAAGGGAGCTGTTTTTT. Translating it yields CASHLRDSGSRELFF.

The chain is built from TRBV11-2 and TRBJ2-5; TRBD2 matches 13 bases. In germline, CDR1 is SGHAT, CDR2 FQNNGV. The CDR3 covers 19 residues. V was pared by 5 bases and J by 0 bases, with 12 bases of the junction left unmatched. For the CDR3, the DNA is TGTGCCAGCAGCCCCCGGACTAGCGGGGGACCACTGTACCAAGAGACCCAGTACTTC. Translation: CASSPRTSGGPLYQETQYF.

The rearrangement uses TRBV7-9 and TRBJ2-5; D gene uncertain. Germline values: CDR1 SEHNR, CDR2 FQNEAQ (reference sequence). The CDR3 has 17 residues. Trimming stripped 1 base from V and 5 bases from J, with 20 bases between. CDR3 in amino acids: CASSLVSVLSSQETQYF. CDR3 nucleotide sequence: TGTGCCAGCAGCTTAGTGTCTGTTTTATCATCTCAGGAGACCCAGTACTTC.

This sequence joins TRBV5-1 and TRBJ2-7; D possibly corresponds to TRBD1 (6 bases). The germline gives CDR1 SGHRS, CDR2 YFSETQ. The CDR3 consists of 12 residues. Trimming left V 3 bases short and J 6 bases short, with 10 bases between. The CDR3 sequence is CASSWQGSEQYF. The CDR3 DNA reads TGCGCCAGCAGCTGGCAGGGGAGCGAGCAGTACTTC.

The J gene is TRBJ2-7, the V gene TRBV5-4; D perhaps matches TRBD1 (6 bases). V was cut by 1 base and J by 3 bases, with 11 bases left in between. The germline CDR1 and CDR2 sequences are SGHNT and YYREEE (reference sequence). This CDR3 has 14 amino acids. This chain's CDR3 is CASSLSGARYEQYF. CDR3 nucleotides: TGTGCCAGCAGCTTGTCAGGGGCCCGCTACGAGCAGTACTTC.

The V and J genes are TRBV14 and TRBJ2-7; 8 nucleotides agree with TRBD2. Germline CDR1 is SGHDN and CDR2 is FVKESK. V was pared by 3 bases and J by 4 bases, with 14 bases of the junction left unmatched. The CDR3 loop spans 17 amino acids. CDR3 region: CASSHMLLADRSYEQYF. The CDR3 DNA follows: TGTGCCAGCAGCCACATGTTACTAGCGGACCGATCTTACGAGCAGTACTTC.

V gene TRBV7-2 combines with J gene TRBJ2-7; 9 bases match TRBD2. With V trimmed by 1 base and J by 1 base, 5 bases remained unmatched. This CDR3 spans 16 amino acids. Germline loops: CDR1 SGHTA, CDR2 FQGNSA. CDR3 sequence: CASSLVGSGGSYEQYF. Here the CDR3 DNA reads TGTGCCAGCAGCTTAGTCGGTAGCGGGGGTTCCTACGAGCAGTACTTC.

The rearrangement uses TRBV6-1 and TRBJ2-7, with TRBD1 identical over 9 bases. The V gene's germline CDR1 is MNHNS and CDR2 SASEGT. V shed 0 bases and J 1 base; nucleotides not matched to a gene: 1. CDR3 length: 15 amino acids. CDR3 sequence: CASSEAQGASYEQYF. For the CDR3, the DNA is TGTGCCAGCAGTGAAGCACAGGGGGCGTCCTACGAGCAGTACTTC.

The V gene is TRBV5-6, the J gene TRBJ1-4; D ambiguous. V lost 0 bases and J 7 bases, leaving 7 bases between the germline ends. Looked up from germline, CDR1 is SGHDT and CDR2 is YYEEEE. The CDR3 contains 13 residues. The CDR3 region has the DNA TGTGCCAGCAGCTTGGACGGCGGTGAAAAACTGTTTTTT. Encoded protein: CASSLDGGEKLFF.

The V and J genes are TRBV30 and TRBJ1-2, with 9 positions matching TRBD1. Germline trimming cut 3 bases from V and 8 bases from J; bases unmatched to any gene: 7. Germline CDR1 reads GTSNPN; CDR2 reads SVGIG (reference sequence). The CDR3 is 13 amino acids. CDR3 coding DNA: TGTGCCTGGAGGGCAACAGGGGGCTGGGGCTACACCTTC. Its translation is CAWRATGGWGYTF.

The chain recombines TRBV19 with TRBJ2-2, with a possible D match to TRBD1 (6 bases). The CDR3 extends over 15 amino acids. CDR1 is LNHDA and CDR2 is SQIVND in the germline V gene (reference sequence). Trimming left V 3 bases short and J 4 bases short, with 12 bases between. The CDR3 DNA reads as TGTGCCAGTAGTATGGCAGGGGCAACCACCGGGGAGCTGTTTTTT. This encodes CASSMAGATTGELFF.

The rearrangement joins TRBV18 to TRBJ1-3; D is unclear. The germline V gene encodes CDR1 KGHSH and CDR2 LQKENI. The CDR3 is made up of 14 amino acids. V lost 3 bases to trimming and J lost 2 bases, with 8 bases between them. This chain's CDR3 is CASSPIVAGNTIYF. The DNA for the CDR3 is TGTGCCAGCTCACCGATAGTGGCTGGAAACACCATATATTTT.

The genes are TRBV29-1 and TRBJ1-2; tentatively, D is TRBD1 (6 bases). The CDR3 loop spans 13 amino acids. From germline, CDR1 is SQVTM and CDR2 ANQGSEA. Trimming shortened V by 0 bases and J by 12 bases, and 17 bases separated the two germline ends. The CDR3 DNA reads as TGCAGCGTTGAAGAGAATTCAGGGGCCCTTCACACCTTC. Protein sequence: CSVEENSGALHTF.

CDR3 residues: CASRGDRGSEFF. The CDR3 DNA is TGTGCCAGCAGAGGGGACAGGGGGAGTGAGTTCTTC. The chain carries TRBV2 and TRBJ2-1, with 11 bases lining up with TRBD1. V shed 6 bases and J 14 bases; nucleotides not matched to a gene: 6. Looked up from germline, CDR1 is SNHLY and CDR2 is FYNNEI. The CDR3 has 12 amino acids. Looking up the rest from reference TRBV2 and TRBJ2-1 gives the full variable domain: EPEVTQTPSHQVTQMGQEVILRCVPISNHLYFYWYRQILGQKVEFLVSFYNNEISEKSEIFDDQFSVERPDGSNFTLKIRSTKLEDSAMYFCASRGDRGSEFFGPGTRLTVL.

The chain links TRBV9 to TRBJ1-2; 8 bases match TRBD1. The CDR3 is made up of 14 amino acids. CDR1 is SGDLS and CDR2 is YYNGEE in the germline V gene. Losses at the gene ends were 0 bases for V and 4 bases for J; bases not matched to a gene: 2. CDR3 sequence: CASSVGGTGYGYTF. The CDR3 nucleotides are TGTGCCAGCAGCGTAGGTGGGACAGGCTATGGCTACACCTTC.